Listed below are T cell receptor beta chains from one sample, sequenced in a study of blood T cell repertoires in COVID-19. The assay was immunoSEQ multiplex PCR, and TCRdb's table has in-frame clones only and misses some. Of approximately 200,000 clones listed, 88% are singletons. Source material: peripheral blood. Source of these receptors: a man younger than 35 with active or convalescent COVID-19. Each CDR3 is given with its conserved first and last residue. A D gene is named only where the DNA matches it firmly. The size of a clone is reported for some rows only, either as once, few or many, or as a class for expanded clones.

>.|TRBV19|TRBJ2-2|few
CASSIGGLGTGELFF
TGTGCCAGTAGTATAGGTGGCCTCGGGACCGGGGAGCTGTTTTTT
>TRBD2|TRBV25-1|TRBJ2-1|few
CASSEEPRGLAGGEQFF
TGTGCCAGCAGTGAAGAGCCCCGGGGACTAGCGGGAGGAGAGCAGTTCTTC
>TRBD1|TRBV14|TRBJ2-7|.
CARVGDRYYEQYF
TGTGCCAGGGTTGGGGACAGGTACTACGAGCAGTACTTC
>.|TRBV4-3|TRBJ2-7|.
CASSQDRDTIYEQYF
TGCGCCAGCAGCCAAGACCGGGACACGATTTACGAGCAGTACTTC
>TRBD1|TRBV7-2|TRBJ2-2|.
CASSTRQGWTGELFF
TGTGCCAGCAGCACCCGACAGGGGTGGACCGGGGAGCTGTTTTTT
>TRBD1|TRBV29-1|TRBJ2-1|.
CSVEDWLTSTGGADNEQFF
TGCAGCGTTGAAGATTGGCTAACCTCGACAGGGGGCGCGGACAATGAGCAGTTCTTC
>.|TRBV19|TRBJ1-6|.
CASSSLDSYNSPLHF
TGTGCCAGTAGTTCGTTGGACAGCTATAATTCACCCCTCCACTTT
>.|TRBV6-6|TRBJ1-6|.
CASSRSGMQFNSPLHF
TGTGCCAGCAGTCGAAGCGGTATGCAGTTTAATTCACCCCTCCACTTT
>.|TRBV6-6|TRBJ2-5|.
CASRETGFPGRETQYF
TGTGCCAGCAGGGAGACAGGTTTCCCCGGGCGCGAGACCCAGTACTTC
>TRBD2|TRBV24-1|TRBJ2-1|.
CATSDSGLAGGNEQFF
TGTGCCACCAGTGATTCCGGACTAGCGGGAGGCAATGAGCAGTTCTTC
>TRBD2|TRBV28|TRBJ2-5|.
CASSPAGGPSETQYF
TGTGCCAGCAGCCCAGCGGGAGGGCCCTCAGAGACCCAGTACTTC
>TRBD1|TRBV11-2|TRBJ1-1|.
CASSLVQGGNTEAFF
TGTGCCAGCAGCTTAGTGCAGGGGGGGAACACTGAAGCTTTCTTT
>.|TRBV5-4|TRBJ2-5|.
CASSPDSGAQYF
TGTGCCAGCAGCCCGGACAGCGGAGCCCAGTACTTC
>TRBD1|TRBV29-1|TRBJ2-3|.
CSVQGQGPSGRTDTQYF
TGCAGCGTTCAGGGACAGGGGCCTTCCGGGAGGACAGATACGCAGTATTTT
>.|TRBV27|TRBJ1-2|.
CASSLRRHYGYTF
TGTGCCAGCAGTTTGCGCAGGCACTATGGCTACACCTTC
>.|TRBV7-7|TRBJ2-2|.
CASSLDRVQLPGELFF
TGTGCCAGCAGCTTAGACCGAGTGCAACTCCCCGGGGAGCTGTTTTTT
>TRBD1|TRBV18|TRBJ1-5|.
CASSLAGTGVDQPQHF
TGTGCCAGCTCACTCGCCGGAACAGGGGTGGATCAGCCCCAGCATTTT
>TRBD2|TRBV7-9|TRBJ2-1|.
CASSSRLAGVLNEQFF
TGTGCCAGCAGCTCCCGGCTAGCGGGAGTATTAAATGAGCAGTTCTTC
>.|TRBV27|TRBJ1-2|.
CASSLDSLGGYGYTF
TGTGCCAGCAGTTTAGACTCTTTGGGGGGCTATGGCTACACCTTC
>TRBD1|TRBV9|TRBJ2-2|.
CASRGGEGQGANTGELFF
TGTGCCAGCCGAGGGGGCGAGGGACAGGGTGCGAACACCGGGGAGCTGTTTTTT
>.|TRBV27|TRBJ1-1|.
CASSPMDRNTEAFF
TGTGCCAGCAGTCCTATGGACAGGAACACTGAAGCTTTCTTT